Listed below are T cell receptor beta chains from one sample, sequenced in a study of human T cells and chemical hapten exposure. TCRdb processed the RACE reads anew with MiXCR; each CDR3 protein has one entry. This table holds roughly 100,000 distinct CDR3 sequences, under 40% found once. Sequencing was performed on whole blood, taken in connection with sensitization to the hapten diphenylcyclopropenone (DPC). Receptors were obtained from a man aged 35 to 55 with alopecia areata. Some clones in this sample may be carry-over from other donors' samples. Each CDR3 is given with its conserved first and last residue. D genes are given only for firm matches. The size of a clone is reported for some rows only, either as once, few or many, or as a class for expanded clones.

j_call	v_call	clone_size	d_call	cdr3_aa	cdr3_nt
TRBJ1-2	TRBV28	few	TRBD1	CASSSGQGYGYTF	TGTGCCAGCAGTTCCGGACAGGGGTATGGCTACACCTTC
TRBJ2-3	TRBV11-2	.	.	CASSLGYPDTQYF	TGTGCCAGCAGCTTAGGCTATCCAGATACGCAGTATTTT
TRBJ2-2	TRBV5-6	few	TRBD1	CASSLTGGGTGELFF	TGTGCCAGCAGCTTGACAGGGGGAGGCACCGGGGAGCTGTTTTTT
TRBJ2-5	TRBV12-3/TRBV12-4	.	.	CASSLAVGPQYF	TGTGCCAGCAGTTTAGCAGTTGGGCCCCAGTACTTC
TRBJ2-1	TRBV30	few	TRBD2	CAWSRKGLADNEQFF	TGTGCCTGGAGTCGTAAGGGACTAGCCGACAATGAGCAGTTCTTC
TRBJ2-3	TRBV10-3	.	.	CAISEHSATDTQYF	TGTGCCATCAGTGAGCACAGCGCCACAGATACGCAGTATTTT
TRBJ2-2	TRBV21-1	few	.	CASSPRDRIATGELFF	TGTGCCAGCAGCCCACGAGACAGGATAGCCACCGGGGAGCTGTTTTTT
TRBJ2-1	TRBV7-3	.	.	CASSPTSVRGVQFF	TGTGCCAGCAGCCCCACCTCGGTTAGGGGTGTGCAGTTCTTC
TRBJ2-1	TRBV5-1	.	TRBD2	CASSDQGLAGVRSLTEFF	TGCGCCAGCAGCGATCAGGGACTAGCGGGAGTAAGATCCCTTACTGAGTTCTTC
TRBJ1-5	TRBV28	.	TRBD1	CASSGTGQSNQPQHF	TGTGCCAGCAGTGGGACAGGGCAAAGCAATCAGCCCCAGCATTTT
TRBJ2-1	TRBV7-2	few	TRBD2	CASSSLAGGHNEQFF	TGTGCCAGCAGTTCCTTGGCGGGAGGTCACAATGAGCAGTTCTTC
TRBJ1-2	TRBV6-2/TRBV6-3	.	.	CASSLPGLINYGYTF	TGTGCCAGCAGTCTCCCGGGACTCATAAACTATGGCTACACCTTC
TRBJ1-5	TRBV19	few	.	CASSISRLSNQPQHF	TGTGCCAGTAGTATCAGCCGATTAAGCAATCAGCCCCAGCATTTT
TRBJ2-2	TRBV25-1	.	.	CASSNTGELFF	TGTGCCAGCAGTAATACCGGGGAGCTGTTTTTT
TRBJ2-3	TRBV25-1	.	TRBD2	CASSELPSGPSTDTQYF	TGTGCCAGCAGTGAATTACCTAGCGGGCCCAGCACAGATACGCAGTATTTT
TRBJ1-2	TRBV12-3/TRBV12-4	few	.	CASSTVNYGYTF	TGTGCCAGCAGCACCGTCAACTATGGCTACACCTTC
TRBJ2-2	TRBV2	few	.	CASMGRSNTGELFF	TGTGCCAGCATGGGCAGGAGCAACACCGGGGAGCTGTTTTTT
TRBJ2-7	TRBV7-2	few	.	CASSLPGPEQYF	TGTGCCAGCAGCCTCCCGGGCCCGGAGCAGTACTTC
TRBJ2-1	TRBV27	few	TRBD2	CASSEGLASNEQFF	TGTGCCAGCAGTGAGGGACTAGCATCCAATGAGCAGTTCTTC
TRBJ2-5	TRBV3-1	.	.	CASSQAYLETQYF	TGTGCCAGCAGCCAAGCCTATCTGGAGACCCAGTACTTC
TRBJ1-6	TRBV6-2/TRBV6-3	.	.	CASRQTSYNSPLHF	TGTGCCAGTCGCCAGACCTCCTATAATTCACCCCTCCACTTT
TRBJ1-1	TRBV5-6	.	TRBD1	CASRPTGIGLNTEAFF	TGTGCCAGCAGGCCGACAGGGATTGGTTTAAACACTGAAGCTTTCTTT
TRBJ2-3	TRBV7-2	many	.	CASSAPSTDTQYF	TGTGCCAGCAGTGCGCCTAGCACAGATACGCAGTATTTT
TRBJ2-4	TRBV6-6	.	.	CASSYSRDLYGKNIQYF	TGTGCCAGCAGTTACTCAAGGGACCTTTACGGAAAAAACATTCAGTACTTC
TRBJ2-5	TRBV6-2/TRBV6-3	.	.	CASRTGLSGETQYF	TGTGCCAGCAGAACGGGACTCTCGGGAGAGACCCAGTACTTC
TRBJ2-3	TRBV7-2	few	TRBD2	CASRPGLDRDTQYF	TGTGCCAGCAGACCTGGACTAGACCGAGATACGCAGTATTTT
TRBJ1-5	TRBV6-1	.	.	CASSRMEWQPQHF	TGTGCCAGCAGTAGAATGGAATGGCAGCCCCAGCATTTT
TRBJ2-5	TRBV12-3/TRBV12-4	.	.	CASSLRFRGGETQYF	TGTGCCAGCAGTTTAAGGTTCAGGGGGGGAGAGACCCAGTACTTC
TRBJ2-3	TRBV12-3/TRBV12-4	.	TRBD1	CASSFGTGITDTQYF	TGTGCCAGCAGTTTCGGGACAGGGATCACAGATACGCAGTATTTT
TRBJ2-7	TRBV5-1	.	.	CASSLISLGYEQYF	TGCGCCAGCAGCTTGATCTCGCTGGGCTACGAGCAGTACTTC
TRBJ2-3	TRBV20-1	.	TRBD1	CSAWETGKDTQYF	TGCAGTGCGTGGGAGACAGGGAAAGATACGCAGTATTTT
TRBJ1-1	TRBV20-1	.	.	CSAVRGHARGRDTEAFF	TGCAGTGCCGTCAGGGGCCATGCGCGGGGGCGCGACACTGAAGCTTTCTTT
TRBJ2-5	TRBV24-1	few	TRBD2	CATRGASGQETQYF	TGTGCCACCAGAGGGGCTAGCGGCCAAGAGACCCAGTACTTC
TRBJ2-3	TRBV25-1	.	.	CASSEEWRTDTQYF	TGTGCCAGCAGTGAAGAGTGGCGCACAGATACGCAGTATTTT
TRBJ1-4	TRBV27	few	TRBD1	CASRLGQGAGKLFF	TGTGCCAGCAGGCTTGGACAGGGGGCTGGGAAACTGTTTTTT
TRBJ2-3	TRBV9	few	.	CASSVVGGRPTDTQYF	TGTGCCAGCAGCGTAGTAGGTGGGAGGCCCACAGATACGCAGTATTTT
TRBJ1-2	TRBV5-6	few	.	CASSLGQGDYGYTF	TGTGCCAGCAGCTTGGGTCAGGGTGACTATGGCTACACCTTC
TRBJ2-5	TRBV20-1	.	.	CSPRASLAVAQETQYF	TGCAGCCCCCGGGCTAGCCTAGCCGTAGCCCAAGAGACCCAGTACTTC
TRBJ2-3	TRBV6-1	few	TRBD2	CASRRDGLAGRTDTQYF	TGTGCCAGCCGGAGAGACGGACTAGCGGGTCGCACAGATACGCAGTATTTT
TRBJ1-5	TRBV27	.	.	CASSPSGGGFGRNQPQHF	TGTGCCAGCAGTCCAAGCGGGGGGGGTTTTGGACGCAATCAGCCCCAGCATTTT
TRBJ2-5	TRBV6-6	.	.	CASRDLNLETQYF	TGTGCCAGCAGGGACCTAAATCTCGAGACCCAGTACTTC
TRBJ2-3	TRBV7-2	.	TRBD1	CASSSGQAGADTQYF	TGTGCCAGCAGCTCGGGACAGGCGGGTGCAGATACGCAGTATTTT
TRBJ1-2	TRBV5-4	few	.	CASSLAGRSIDGYTF	TGTGCCAGCAGCTTGGCGGGGCGTAGTATCGATGGCTACACCTTC
TRBJ2-5	TRBV28	once	TRBD1	CASSFPGTGGETQYF	TGTGCCAGCAGTTTCCCTGGGACAGGAGGAGAGACCCAGTACTTC
TRBJ2-5	TRBV19	.	.	CASSWQPQETQYF	TGTGCCAGTAGTTGGCAGCCACAAGAGACCCAGTACTTC
TRBJ1-5	TRBV12-3/TRBV12-4	few	.	CASSLAGLQPQHF	TGTGCCAGCAGTTTAGCTGGGCTTCAGCCCCAGCATTTT
TRBJ2-3	TRBV29-1	.	TRBD2	CSVGVAGVQDTQYF	TGCAGCGTTGGGGTAGCGGGAGTTCAAGATACGCAGTATTTT
TRBJ1-5	TRBV7-9	.	.	CASSLELRRANQPQHF	TGTGCCAGCAGCTTAGAGCTGAGGCGGGCGAATCAGCCCCAGCATTTT
TRBJ1-1	TRBV7-9	.	.	CASSLHMNTEAFF	TGTGCCAGCAGCTTACACATGAACACTGAAGCTTTCTTT
TRBJ1-1	TRBV5-1	.	.	CASSANTILNTEAFF	TGCGCCAGCAGCGCCAATACGATCCTGAACACTGAAGCTTTCTTT
TRBJ2-7	TRBV25-1	.	.	CASSEGSPYEQYF	TGTGCCAGCAGTGAGGGTAGCCCCTACGAGCAGTACTTC
TRBJ2-3	TRBV12-5	.	TRBD2	CASGYPMEREFTDTQYF	TGTGCTAGTGGTTACCCCATGGAGCGGGAGTTCACAGATACGCAGTATTTT
TRBJ2-5	TRBV5-1	.	.	CASSLVPGREETQYF	TGCGCCAGCAGCTTGGTTCCAGGCAGGGAAGAGACCCAGTACTTC
TRBJ2-5	TRBV24-1	few	TRBD2	CATSDPGLALEETQYF	TGTGCCACCAGTGATCCCGGACTAGCGCTGGAAGAGACCCAGTACTTC
TRBJ2-7	TRBV27	.	TRBD1	CASSGTGGFYEQYF	TGTGCCAGCAGTGGGACAGGGGGCTTTTACGAGCAGTACTTC
TRBJ2-1	TRBV3-1	few	.	CASSQGGGGGEQFF	TGTGCCAGCAGCCAAGGCGGGGGCGGTGGTGAGCAGTTCTTC
TRBJ2-1	TRBV4-2	.	TRBD2	CASSQEPASGYNEQFF	TGTGCCAGCAGCCAAGAGCCCGCTAGCGGGTACAATGAGCAGTTCTTC
TRBJ2-3	TRBV14	few	.	CASSEDSSTDTQYF	TGTGCCAGCAGCGAAGACAGTAGCACAGATACGCAGTATTTT
TRBJ1-6	TRBV7-9	once	TRBD1	CASSPMTGGYNSPLHF	TGTGCCAGCAGCCCAATGACAGGGGGGTATAATTCACCCCTCCACTTT
TRBJ2-5	TRBV7-9	.	TRBD2	CASRGLAGGPSYQETQYF	TGTGCCAGCAGGGGACTAGCGGGAGGGCCCTCGTACCAAGAGACCCAGTACTTC